The 19 T cell receptor beta chains listed next were all sequenced from one sample in a study of T cell repertoires in cytomegalovirus infection. These receptors have no known antigen. MiXCR, run by TCRdb on the reads, gives a single entry per CDR3 protein. There are tens of thousands of distinct CDR3 sequences in the sample; 35% to 45% occur only once, and 85% to 95% lies in the top ten. The starting material was CD8+ T cells from cultured PBMCs, obtained from culture after CMV antigen stimulation. Receptors originate from a human donor in good health (CMV status not recorded). Some clones in this sample may be carry-over from other donors' samples.

In this sample, this clonotype turned up a few times. V gene TRBV28 combines with J gene TRBJ2-1; the D is unclear. This CDR3 contains 12 residues. Trimming removed 3 bases at V and 9 bases at J, with 9 bases between. Germline-derived CDR1 and CDR2 are MDHEN and SYDVKM. DNA for the CDR3: TGTGCCAGCAGTTTGGGTTCGCGTGAGCAGTTCTTC. It yields the protein CASSLGSREQFF.

This clonotype came up many times. The CDR3 sequence is CASSLVSGWTDTQYF. The DNA of the CDR3 is TGTGCCAGCAGCTTAGTTTCAGGGTGGACAGATACGCAGTATTTT. V usage is TRBV7-2 and J usage is TRBJ2-3; a possible D gene is TRBD1 (5 bases). The V and J ends lost 1 base and 3 bases respectively, with 11 bases between them. The germline V gene encodes CDR1 SGHTA and CDR2 FQGNSA. CDR3 length: 15 residues.

This clonotype was found a few times. This chain's CDR3 is CASSLAVYSNQPQHF. The CDR3, as DNA: TGTGCCAGCAGTTTAGCCGTATATAGCAATCAGCCCCAGCATTTT. The chain couples TRBV12-3 or TRBV12-4 to TRBJ1-5; no clear D. Trimming left V 0 bases short and J 0 bases short, with 6 bases between. The CDR3 covers 15 residues.

This clonotype was counted ten times or more. CDR3 amino acids: CASSTDPGTAYGYTF. CDR3 coding DNA: TGCGCCAGCAGCACGGACCCCGGGACAGCCTATGGCTACACCTTC. The chain combines TRBV5-1 with TRBJ1-2, with 7 positions matching TRBD1. The trim removed 4 bases at V and 4 bases at J, leaving 10 bases unmatched. CDR3 size: 15 residues. The V gene's germline CDR1 is SGHRS and CDR2 YFSETQ.

This clonotype was picked up a small number of times. The DNA is omitted, as the CDR3 cannot be located on it reliably, and the CDR3 follows TCRdb's listing. The chain joins TRBV5-4 to TRBJ1-5; the table calls TRBD1, which could not be checked here. The CDR3 is 13 amino acids long, termini counted. CDR1 is SGHNT, CDR2 YYREEE, per germline (reference sequence). Here the CDR3 reads CASFGQGAAVSHF.

The chain couples TRBV5-1 to TRBJ2-3; possibly TRBD1 for D (5 bases). Trimming removed 1 base at V and 2 bases at J, with 11 bases between. The V gene's germline CDR1 is SGHRS and CDR2 YFSETQ. This CDR3 is built from 15 residues. The CDR3 nucleotides are TGCGCCAGCAGCTTGACAGGCCCCTACACAGATACGCAGTATTTT. Translation: CASSLTGPYTDTQYF.

This clonotype was seen many times. This sequence joins TRBV7-9 and TRBJ2-7; 11 positions agree with TRBD1. V lost 4 bases to trimming and J lost 0 bases; unmatched junction nucleotides: 5. The CDR3 loop spans 16 amino acids. CDR1 is SEHNR, CDR2 FQNEAQ, per germline (reference sequence). The CDR3, as DNA: TGTGCCAGCAGCTCCCAGGACAGGGGGCCCTCCTACGAGCAGTACTTC. Protein: CASSSQDRGPSYEQYF. Based on the CDR3 plus reference TRBV7-9 and TRBJ2-7, the full variable domain is DTGVSQNPRHKITKRGQNVTFRCDPISEHNRLYWYRQTLGQGPEFLTYFQNEAQLEKSRLLSDRFSAERPKGSFSTLEIQRTEQGDSAMYLCASSSQDRGPSYEQYFGPGTRLTVT.

The chain uses TRBV28 and TRBJ1-1; no definite D call. Trimming left V 2 bases short and J 1 base short, with 14 bases between. CDR3 size: 16 residues. The germline V gene encodes CDR1 MDHEN and CDR2 SYDVKM. CDR3 coding DNA: TGTGCCAGCAGTTTAAATTTGTGGTGGGAGAACACTGAAGCTTTCTTT. Its translation is CASSLNLWWENTEAFF.

The chain joins TRBV29-1 to TRBJ2-7; 16 bases match TRBD2. Germline V gene lookup returns CDR1 SQVTM and CDR2 ANQGSEA. The CDR3 is made up of 16 amino acids. V was clipped by 7 bases and J by 3 bases; unmatched bases: 9. The CDR3 DNA follows: TGCAGCGCAACGGGACTAGCGGGGGGGAACTTCTACGAGCAGTACTTC. It is translated as CSATGLAGGNFYEQYF.

Only a few counts were recorded for this clonotype. V and J are TRBV15 and TRBJ2-2; the D is unclear. The germline CDR1 and CDR2 sequences are LNHNV and YYDKDF (reference sequence). CDR3 length: 17 amino acids. Trimming pared 0 bases from V and 0 bases from J, leaving 11 bases between. CDR3 coding DNA: TGTGCCACCAGCAGAGATCTCGGCCCCTCGAACACCGGGGAGCTGTTTTTT. Protein sequence: CATSRDLGPSNTGELFF.

This clonotype has only a few counts. This sequence joins TRBV12-3 or TRBV12-4 and TRBJ2-5; no clear D. V lost 3 bases, J lost 2 bases, and 13 bases lay in between. This CDR3 contains 15 residues. This chain's CDR3 is CASSLTPESQETQYF. The CDR3 DNA sequence: TGTGCCAGCAGTTTGACACCGGAGAGTCAAGAGACCCAGTACTTC.

The J gene is TRBJ1-1, the V gene TRBV27; weak D call: TRBD1 (5 bases). The CDR3 totals 15 residues. V was pared by 0 bases and J by 5 bases, with 13 bases between. The germline CDR1 and CDR2 sequences are MNHEY and SMNVEV (reference sequence). The DNA for the CDR3 is TGTGCCAGCAGTTTATCTTTTGGGGGAGGGACTGAAGCTTTCTTT. As protein: CASSLSFGGGTEAFF.

The rearrangement joins TRBV7-6 to TRBJ2-7, with D perhaps being TRBD1 or TRBD2 (5 bases each). The CDR3 length is 15 residues. Germline assignment: CDR1 SGHVS and CDR2 FNYEAQ. The V gene lost 1 base and the J gene lost 3 bases, with 13 bases spanning the gap. CDR3 amino acids: CASSLVGGDVYEQYF. The CDR3 nucleotides read TGTGCCAGCAGCTTAGTGGGTGGGGACGTCTACGAGCAGTACTTC. The full variable domain, in which reference TRBV7-6 and TRBJ2-7 provide the parts outside the CDR3, is GAGVSQSPRYKVTKRGQDVALRCDPISGHVSLYWYRQALGQGPEFLTYFNYEAQQDKSGLPNDRFSAERPEGSISTLTIQRTEQRDSAMYRCASSLVGGDVYEQYFGPGTRLTVT.

In this sample, this clonotype turned up a few times. The chain employs TRBV6-6 and TRBJ1-2; D is undetermined. The CDR3 totals 16 residues. V lost 0 bases and J 4 bases, leaving 15 bases between the germline ends. CDR1 is MNHNY and CDR2 is SVGAGI in the germline V gene (reference sequence). CDR3 amino acids: CASSYSIGTDPYGYTF. The CDR3 DNA reads as TGTGCCAGCAGTTACTCGATAGGCACAGACCCCTATGGCTACACCTTC.

Written as DNA, the CDR3 is TGTGCCAGCAGCTTAGGGGTTAACTACGAGCAGTACTTC. Translated, it gives CASSLGVNYEQYF. This chain links TRBV7-6 with TRBJ2-7; D is undetermined. Germline lookup yields CDR1 SGHVS and CDR2 FNYEAQ. V was shortened by 1 base and J by 3 bases, with 7 bases between the two germline ends. CDR3 length: 13 amino acids.

The gene calls are TRBV20-1 and TRBJ2-1; no reliable D call. This CDR3 has 14 amino acids. The ends were cut back, 6 bases at V and 7 bases at J, with 19 bases in the middle. From germline, CDR1 is DFQATT and CDR2 SNEGSKA (reference sequence). The CDR3 reads CSADRFTSDNEQFF. The CDR3 nucleotides read TGCAGTGCGGACCGGTTCACGAGTGATAATGAGCAGTTCTTC.

This clonotype was counted only a few times. The V call is TRBV7-2, the J call TRBJ2-7, with 9 bases matching TRBD1. The CDR3 is made up of 15 amino acids. Trimming cost V 4 bases and J 2 bases; bases outside gene matches: 6. Germline V gene lookup returns CDR1 SGHTA and CDR2 FQGNSA. CDR3 residues: CASSSRTGDTYEQYF. In DNA, the CDR3 is TGTGCCAGCAGCTCCCGGACAGGGGATACCTACGAGCAGTACTTC.

V gene TRBV7-2 combines with J gene TRBJ1-5; no firm D call. Germline CDR1 reads SGHTA; CDR2 reads FQGNSA. This CDR3 contains 16 residues. Between the trimmed V and J ends, which lost 5 bases and 3 bases, there was a span of 17 bases. The CDR3 protein is CASSLHGDRFNQPQHF. DNA of the CDR3: TGTGCCAGCAGCCTACACGGGGATCGATTCAATCAGCCCCAGCATTTT.

This clonotype occurred many times. The chain recombines TRBV7-2 with TRBJ2-7; 8 bases agree with TRBD1. Germline CDR1 is SGHTA and CDR2 is FQGNSA. V was pared by 4 bases and J by 1 base, with 6 bases of the junction left unmatched. This CDR3 is built from 15 residues. The CDR3 DNA sequence: TGTGCCAGCAGCTCTCCGGGACAGGTATCCTACGAGCAGTACTTC. It codes for CASSSPGQVSYEQYF. The variable domain in full, with the rest retrieved from reference TRBV7-2 and TRBJ2-7, is GAGVSQSPSNKVTEKGKDVELRCDPISGHTALYWYRQSLGQGLEFLIYFQGNSAPDKSGLPSDRFSAERTGGSVSTLTIQRTQQEDSAVYLCASSSPGQVSYEQYFGPGTRLTVT.